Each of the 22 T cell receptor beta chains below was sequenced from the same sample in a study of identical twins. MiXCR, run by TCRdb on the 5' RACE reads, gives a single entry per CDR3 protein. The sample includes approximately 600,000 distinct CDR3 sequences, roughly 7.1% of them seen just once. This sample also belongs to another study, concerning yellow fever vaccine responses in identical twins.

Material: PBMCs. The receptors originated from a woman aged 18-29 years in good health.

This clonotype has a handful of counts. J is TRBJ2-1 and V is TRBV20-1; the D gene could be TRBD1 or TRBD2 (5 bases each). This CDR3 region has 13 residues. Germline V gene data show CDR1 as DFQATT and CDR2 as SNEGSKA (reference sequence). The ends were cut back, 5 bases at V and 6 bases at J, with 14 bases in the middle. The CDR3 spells CSAPPTGRNEQFF. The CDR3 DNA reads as TGCAGTGCTCCCCCCACGGGGCGCAATGAGCAGTTCTTC.

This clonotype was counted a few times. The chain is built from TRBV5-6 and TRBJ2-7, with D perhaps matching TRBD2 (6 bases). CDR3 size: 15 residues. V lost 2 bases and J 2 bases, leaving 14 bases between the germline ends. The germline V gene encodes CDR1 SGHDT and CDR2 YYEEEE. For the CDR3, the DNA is TGTGCCAGCAGCTTAGGAAGCGGGTTCCCCTACGAGCAGTACTTC. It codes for CASSLGSGFPYEQYF.

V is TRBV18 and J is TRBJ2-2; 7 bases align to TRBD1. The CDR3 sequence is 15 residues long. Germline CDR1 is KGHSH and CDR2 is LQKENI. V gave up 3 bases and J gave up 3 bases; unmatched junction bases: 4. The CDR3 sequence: CASSPTGWDTGELFF. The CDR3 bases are TGTGCCAGCTCACCGACAGGGTGGGACACCGGGGAGCTGTTTTTT. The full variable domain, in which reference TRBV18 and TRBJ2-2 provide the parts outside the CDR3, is NAGVMQNPRHLVRRRGQEARLRCSPMKGHSHVYWYRQLPEEGLKFMVYLQKENIIDESGMPKERFSAEFPKEGPSILRIQQVVRGDSAAYFCASSPTGWDTGELFFGEGSRLTVL.

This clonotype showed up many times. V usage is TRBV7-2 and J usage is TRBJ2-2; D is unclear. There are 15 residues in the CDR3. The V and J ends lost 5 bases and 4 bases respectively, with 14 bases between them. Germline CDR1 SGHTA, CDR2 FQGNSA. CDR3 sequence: CASSPQRWVTGELFF. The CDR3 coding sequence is TGTGCCAGCAGCCCTCAACGATGGGTCACCGGGGAGCTGTTTTTT.

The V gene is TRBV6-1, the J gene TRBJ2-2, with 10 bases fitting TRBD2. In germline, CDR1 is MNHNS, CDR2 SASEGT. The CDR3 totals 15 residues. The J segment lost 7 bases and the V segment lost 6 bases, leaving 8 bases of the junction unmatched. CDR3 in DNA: TGTGCCAGCAGAGCAACCGGGACTAGCGACGGGGAGCTGTTTTTT. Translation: CASRATGTSDGELFF.

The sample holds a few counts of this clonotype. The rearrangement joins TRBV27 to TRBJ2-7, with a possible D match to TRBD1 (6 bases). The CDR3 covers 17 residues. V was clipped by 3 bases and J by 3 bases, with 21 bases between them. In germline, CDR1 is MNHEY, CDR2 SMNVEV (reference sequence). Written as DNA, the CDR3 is TGTGCCAGCAGTTTTGGGCTGGGGGCGAACTCCTTCTACGAGCAGTACTTC. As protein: CASSFGLGANSFYEQYF.

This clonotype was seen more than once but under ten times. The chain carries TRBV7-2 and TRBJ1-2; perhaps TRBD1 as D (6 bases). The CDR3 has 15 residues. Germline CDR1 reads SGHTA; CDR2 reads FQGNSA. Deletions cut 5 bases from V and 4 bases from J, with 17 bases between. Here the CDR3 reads CASSLHPGEAYGYTF. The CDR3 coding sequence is TGTGCCAGCAGCCTGCACCCAGGGGAGGCCTATGGCTACACCTTC.

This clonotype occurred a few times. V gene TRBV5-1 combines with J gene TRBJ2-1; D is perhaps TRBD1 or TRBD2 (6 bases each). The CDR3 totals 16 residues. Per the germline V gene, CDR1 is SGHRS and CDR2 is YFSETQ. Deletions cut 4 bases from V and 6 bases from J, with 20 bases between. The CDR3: CASSPGGGYLGNEQFF. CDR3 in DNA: TGCGCCAGCAGCCCCGGGGGCGGGTATCTAGGCAATGAGCAGTTCTTC.

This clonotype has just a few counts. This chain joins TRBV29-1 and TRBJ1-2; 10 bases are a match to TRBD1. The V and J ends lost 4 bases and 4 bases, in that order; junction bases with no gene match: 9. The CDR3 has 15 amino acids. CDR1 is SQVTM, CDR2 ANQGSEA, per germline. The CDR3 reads CSVVSGQGKSYGYTF. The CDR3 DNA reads TGCAGCGTTGTGTCGGGACAGGGGAAGAGCTATGGCTACACCTTC.

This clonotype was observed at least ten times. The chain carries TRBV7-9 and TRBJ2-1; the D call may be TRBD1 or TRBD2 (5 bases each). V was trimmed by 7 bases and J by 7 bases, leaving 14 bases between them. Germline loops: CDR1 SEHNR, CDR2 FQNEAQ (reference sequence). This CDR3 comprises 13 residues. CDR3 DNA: TGTGCCAGCACCCCGGGGCCGGGTAATGAGCAGTTCTTC. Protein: CASTPGPGNEQFF. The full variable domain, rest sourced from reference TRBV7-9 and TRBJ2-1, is DTGVSQNPRHKITKRGQNVTFRCDPISEHNRLYWYRQTLGQGPEFLTYFQNEAQLEKSRLLSDRFSAERPKGSFSTLEIQRTEQGDSAMYLCASTPGPGNEQFFGPGTRLTVL.

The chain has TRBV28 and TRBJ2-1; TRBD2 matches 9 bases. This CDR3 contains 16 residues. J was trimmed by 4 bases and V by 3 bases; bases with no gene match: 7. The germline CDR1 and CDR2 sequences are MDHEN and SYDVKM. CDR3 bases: TGTGCCAGCAGTTTGTCCGCGGGAGGGAGATACAATGAGCAGTTCTTC. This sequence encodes CASSLSAGGRYNEQFF.

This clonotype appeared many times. The CDR3 coding sequence is TGTGCCAGCAGTCCCGGACTAGCGGGAAGGAAGAATGAGCAGTTCTTC. This codes for CASSPGLAGRKNEQFF. The chain couples TRBV12-3 or TRBV12-4 to TRBJ2-1, with 12 positions matching TRBD2. J lost 7 bases, V lost 5 bases, and 9 bases had no gene match. The CDR3 consists of 16 residues.

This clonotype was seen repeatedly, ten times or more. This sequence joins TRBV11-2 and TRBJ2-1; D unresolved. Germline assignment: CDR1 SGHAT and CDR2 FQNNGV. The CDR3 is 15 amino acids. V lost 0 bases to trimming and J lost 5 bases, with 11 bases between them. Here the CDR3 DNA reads TGTGCCAGCAGCTTAGATCTCGTGGTGGACAATGAGCAGTTCTTC. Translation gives CASSLDLVVDNEQFF.

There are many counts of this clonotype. The CDR3: CASSPHLAGVGKETQYF. CDR3 in DNA: TGTGCCAGCAGCCCCCATCTAGCGGGAGTGGGGAAGGAGACCCAGTACTTC. This chain connects TRBV9 to TRBJ2-5; 10 nucleotides line up with TRBD2. The CDR3 extends over 17 amino acids. Germline V gives CDR1 SGDLS, CDR2 YYNGEE. J gave up 5 bases and V 4 bases, and 14 bases lay outside the gene matches.

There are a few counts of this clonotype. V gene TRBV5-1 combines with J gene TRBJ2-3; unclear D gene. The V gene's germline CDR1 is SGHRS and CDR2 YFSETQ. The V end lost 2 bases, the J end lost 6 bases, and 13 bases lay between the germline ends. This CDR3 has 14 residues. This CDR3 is CASSFSSPSDTQYF. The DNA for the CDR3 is TGCGCCAGCAGCTTTTCGTCTCCGTCTGATACGCAGTATTTT.

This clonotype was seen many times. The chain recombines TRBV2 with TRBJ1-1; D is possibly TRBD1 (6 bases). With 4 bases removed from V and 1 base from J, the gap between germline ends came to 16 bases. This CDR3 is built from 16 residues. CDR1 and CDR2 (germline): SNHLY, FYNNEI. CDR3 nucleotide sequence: TGTGCCAGCAGTGGGGGCGGGGGCTACACGAACACTGAAGCTTTCTTT. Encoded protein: CASSGGGGYTNTEAFF.

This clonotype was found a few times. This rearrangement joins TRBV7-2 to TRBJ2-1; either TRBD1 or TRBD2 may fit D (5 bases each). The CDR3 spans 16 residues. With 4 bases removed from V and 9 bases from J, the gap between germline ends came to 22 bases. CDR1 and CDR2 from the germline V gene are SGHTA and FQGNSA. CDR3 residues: CASSSLRDGGISEQFF. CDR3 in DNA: TGTGCCAGCAGCTCCCTTCGGGACGGTGGTATAAGTGAGCAGTTCTTC.

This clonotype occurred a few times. The CDR3 region is CASSRRDYQETQYF. The CDR3 DNA reads TGTGCCAGCAGCCGAAGGGACTACCAAGAGACCCAGTACTTC. This rearrangement joins TRBV3-1 to TRBJ2-5, with a weak D call TRBD2 (6 bases). This CDR3 region has 14 residues. The V end was cut by 4 bases, the J end by 0 bases, with 9 bases between. Germline V gene sequence: CDR1 LGHDT, CDR2 YNNKEL (reference sequence).

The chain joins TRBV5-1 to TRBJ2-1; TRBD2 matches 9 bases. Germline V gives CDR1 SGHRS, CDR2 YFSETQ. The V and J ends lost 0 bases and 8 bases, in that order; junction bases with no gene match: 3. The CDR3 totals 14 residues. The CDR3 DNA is TGCGCCAGCAGCTTGGATAGCGGGAGCCATGAGCAGTTCTTC. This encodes CASSLDSGSHEQFF.

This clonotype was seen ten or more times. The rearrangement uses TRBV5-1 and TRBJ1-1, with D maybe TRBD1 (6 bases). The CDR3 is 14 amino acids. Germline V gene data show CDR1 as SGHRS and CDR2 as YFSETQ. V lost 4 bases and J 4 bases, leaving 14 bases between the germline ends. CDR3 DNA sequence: TGCGCCAGCAGCCTACAGGACAGTCGCACTGAAGCTTTCTTT. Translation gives CASSLQDSRTEAFF.

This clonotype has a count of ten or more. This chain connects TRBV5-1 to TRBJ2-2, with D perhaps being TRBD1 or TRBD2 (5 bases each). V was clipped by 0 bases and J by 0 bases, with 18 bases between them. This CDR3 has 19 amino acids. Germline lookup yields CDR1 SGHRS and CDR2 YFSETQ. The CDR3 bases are TGCGCCAGCAGCTTGGGCTTTGAGGGGCCAAGCCCGAACACCGGGGAGCTGTTTTTT. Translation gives CASSLGFEGPSPNTGELFF.

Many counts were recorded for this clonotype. CDR3 in amino acids: CSATHGRLGNTIYF. In DNA form, the CDR3 reads TGCAGTGCTACCCACGGCCGTCTAGGAAACACCATATATTTT. This rearrangement joins TRBV20-1 to TRBJ1-3; no clear D gene. The V gene lost 4 bases and the J gene lost 4 bases, with 14 bases spanning the gap. CDR3 length: 14 residues. Germline V gives CDR1 DFQATT, CDR2 SNEGSKA (reference sequence).